These T cell receptor beta chains were read from a single sample in a study of sequential checkpoint blockade in melanoma. Sequenced by immunoSEQ multiplex PCR; TCRdb stores in-frame clones only, minus some. This sample has fewer than 13,000 clones, with roughly 72% found just once. Here the sequenced sample was CD8+ T cells sorted from blood (inferred from file names), taken from a patient given nivolumab and ipilimumab in sequence. The receptors derive from a human donor with melanoma. The CDR3 runs from the conserved cysteine through the conserved F or W. Each record gives: J gene, clone size, V gene, D gene, CDR3 protein, CDR3 DNA. D genes are given only for firm matches. For some rows the clone size is stated as once, few or many, or as a class when expanded; others skip it.

>TRBJ2-7|few|TRBV6-5|NA
CASSYSRGNSYEQYF
TGTGCCAGCAGTTACTCGAGGGGGAACTCCTACGAGCAGTACTTC
>TRBJ2-3|NA|TRBV6-1|NA
CASSEKWEGGDTQYF
TGTGCCAGTAGTGAAAAGTGGGAGGGGGGAGATACGCAGTATTTT
>TRBJ1-4|NA|TRBV19|NA
CATGPREANEKLFF
TGTGCCACAGGCCCCCGGGAAGCTAATGAAAAACTGTTTTTT
>TRBJ1-5|NA|TRBV18|NA
CASSSTQTSSGQPQHF
TGTGCCAGCTCCTCCACGCAGACTTCTTCGGGGCAGCCCCAGCATTTT
>TRBJ2-1|NA|TRBV2|NA
CASSGSGGRVFF
TGTGCCAGCAGTGGCTCAGGGGGGCGTGTGTTCTTC
>TRBJ2-2|NA|TRBV6-5|TRBD1
CASSYVGQADTGELFF
TGTGCCAGCAGTTACGTCGGACAGGCGGACACCGGGGAGCTGTTTTTT
>TRBJ1-2|NA|TRBV23-1|TRBD1
CASRFSGTGERDTF
TGCGCCAGCAGATTCTCCGGGACAGGGGAACGGGACACCTTC
>TRBJ2-1|NA|TRBV13|NA
CASSLGSNEQFF
TGTGCCAGCAGCTTAGGTAGCAATGAGCAGTTCTTC
>TRBJ1-1|NA|TRBV4-1|NA
CASSLGSGNTEAFF
TGCGCCAGCAGCCTGGGGTCGGGAAACACTGAAGCTTTCTTT
>TRBJ2-7|NA|TRBV4-1|NA
CASSHHYEQYF
TGCGCCAGCAGCCACCACTACGAGCAGTACTTC
>TRBJ2-5|NA|TRBV7-6|NA
CASSSIMANQEAQYF
TGTGCCAGCAGCTCTATCATGGCTAACCAAGAGGCCCAGTACTTC
>TRBJ2-1|NA|TRBV27|TRBD2
CASSPSGGGSYNEQFF
TGTGCCAGCAGTCCCAGCGGGGGAGGCTCCTACAATGAGCAGTTCTTC
>TRBJ1-1|once|TRBV10-3|NA
CAISEGGMNTEAFF
TGTGCCATCAGTGAAGGGGGTATGAACACTGAAGCTTTCTTT
>TRBJ2-5|once|TRBV27|TRBD2
CASSLLAAGETQYF
TGTGCCAGCAGTCTACTAGCGGCGGGAGAGACCCAGTACTTC
>TRBJ2-7|NA|TRBV15|NA
CATSRDRGNSYEQYF
TGTGCCACCAGCAGGGATCGCGGGAACTCCTACGAGCAGTACTTC
>TRBJ2-2|NA|TRBV6-4|NA
CASSDSSPNTGELFF
TGTGCCAGCAGTGACTCGAGTCCAAACACCGGGGAGCTGTTTTTT
>TRBJ2-3|few|TRBV28|TRBD1
CASTSGTGETDTQYF
TGTGCCAGCACCTCTGGGACAGGGGAAACAGATACGCAGTATTTT
>TRBJ2-5|NA|TRBV4-1|TRBD2
CASSSDGLYGGETQYF
TGCGCCAGCAGCTCGGACGGTCTATACGGGGGGGAGACCCAGTACTTC
>TRBJ1-2|NA|TRBV27|NA
CASSPLPPGTNYDYTF
TGTGCCAGCAGTCCCCTCCCCCCCGGTACTAACTATGACTACACCTTC
>TRBJ2-3|NA|TRBV30|NA
CAWLQRGAPDTQYF
TGTGCCTGGTTACAACGGGGGGCCCCAGATACGCAGTATTTT
>TRBJ2-3|NA|TRBV5-5|TRBD2
CASSLTSGGTADTQYF
TGTGCCAGCAGCTTGACTAGCGGGGGGACAGCAGATACGCAGTATTTT
>TRBJ1-6|NA|TRBV7-9|NA
CASSSPPRGDNSPLHF
TGTGCCAGCAGCTCCCCGCCCAGGGGAGATAATTCACCCCTCCACTTT
>TRBJ2-1|NA|TRBV7-6|NA
CASSSTGQPFF
TGTGCCAGCAGTTCGACCGGACAACCGTTCTTC
>TRBJ1-2|few|TRBV25-1|NA
CASSLGTNYGYTF
TGTGCCAGCAGCCTCGGGACTAACTATGGCTACACCTTC
>TRBJ1-5|NA|TRBV27|TRBD1
CASRTGTGGDQPQHF
TGTGCCAGCAGAACCGGGACAGGAGGCGATCAGCCCCAGCATTTT
>TRBJ2-3|NA|TRBV2|NA
CASSEPVTDTQYF
TGTGCCAGCAGTGAACCGGTGACAGATACGCAGTATTTT
>TRBJ1-2|NA|TRBV6-4|NA
CASSDYGVGEDYGYTF
TGTGCCAGCAGTGACTATGGAGTCGGGGAGGACTATGGCTACACCTTC
>TRBJ1-1|NA|TRBV29-1|NA
CSVCLGGAMNTEAFF
TGCAGCGTTTGTCTCGGGGGGGCCATGAACACTGAAGCTTTCTTT
>TRBJ1-2|NA|TRBV6-1|NA
CASSEAPGVNYGYTF
TGTGCCAGCAGTGAAGCGCCGGGGGTGAACTATGGCTACACCTTC
>TRBJ2-1|NA|TRBV29-1|NA
CSVVDYNEQFF
TGCAGCGTCGTAGACTACAATGAGCAGTTCTTC
>TRBJ1-1|NA|TRBV6-5|TRBD1
CASREQGTLNTEAFF
TGTGCCAGCAGGGAACAGGGGACCTTGAACACTGAAGCTTTCTTT
>TRBJ2-7|once|TRBV29-1|NA
CSVVVYGIEQYF
TGCAGCGTTGTGGTCTACGGGATCGAGCAGTACTTC
>TRBJ2-7|NA|TRBV5-6|TRBD1
CASSPLYGGQGVYF
TGTGCCAGCAGCCCCCTTTACGGGGGACAGGGAGTCTACTTC
>TRBJ1-1|NA|TRBV12-5|NA
CASGSSLEGRSEAFF
TGTGCTAGTGGTTCCAGTCTCGAGGGCCGTTCGGAAGCTTTCTTT
>TRBJ1-5|NA|TRBV21-1|NA
CAKQRGHNSNQPQHF
TGTGCCAAGCAGCGGGGGCATAATAGCAATCAGCCCCAGCATTTT
>TRBJ1-2|once|TRBV7-8|NA
CASSLGGGYGYTF
TGTGCCAGCAGCTTAGGAGGGGGCTATGGCTACACCTTC
>TRBJ2-6|NA|TRBV11-3|NA
CASSPREGANVLTF
TGTGCCAGCAGCCCCCGGGAAGGGGCCAACGTCCTGACTTTC
>TRBJ2-1|NA|TRBV6-4|TRBD2
CASSSAGESDEQFF
TGTGCCAGCAGTTCAGCGGGAGAAAGTGATGAGCAGTTCTTC
>TRBJ1-1|NA|TRBV9|NA
CASSAYSQILNTEAFF
TGTGCCAGCAGCGCTTATTCCCAGATTCTGAACACTGAAGCTTTCTTT
>TRBJ1-4|once|TRBV7-9|TRBD1
CASRPDRVGEKLFF
TGTGCCAGCAGGCCGGACAGGGTCGGAGAAAAACTGTTTTTT
>TRBJ1-2|NA|TRBV7-8|NA
CASSLRQAPNYGYTF
TGTGCCAGCAGCCTACGACAGGCCCCTAACTATGGCTACACCTTC
>TRBJ1-1|NA|TRBV6-1|NA
CASSEDSDTEAFF
TGTGCCAGCAGTGAAGATTCGGACACTGAAGCTTTCTTT
>TRBJ1-4|NA|TRBV30|NA
CAWTGGTNEKLFF
TGTGCCTGGACCGGGGGGACTAATGAAAAACTGTTTTTT
>TRBJ2-7|medium-sized|TRBV7-8|TRBD1
CASSLQDRAGVGYEQYF
TGTGCCAGCAGCTTACAGGACAGGGCGGGTGTTGGATACGAGCAGTACTTC
>TRBJ1-1|NA|TRBV2|TRBD1
CASGRRPDRASMNTEAFF
TGTGCCAGCGGGCGACGGCCGGACAGGGCCTCGATGAACACTGAAGCTTTCTTT
>TRBJ2-4|once|TRBV7-8|NA
CASSLKTGPAKNIQYF
TGTGCCAGCAGCTTAAAAACAGGGCCAGCCAAAAACATTCAGTACTTC
>TRBJ1-6|NA|TRBV4-1|NA
CASSHSQGSYNSPLHF
TGCGCCAGCAGCCACAGCCAGGGCTCCTATAATTCACCCCTCCACTTT
>TRBJ2-5|NA|TRBV7-8|TRBD1
CASQPYGDSYETQYF
TGTGCCAGCCAACCCTATGGGGACAGTTACGAGACCCAGTACTTC
>TRBJ1-1|few|TRBV7-9|NA
CASSPEGWENTEAFF
TGTGCCAGCAGCCCAGAGGGATGGGAGAACACTGAAGCTTTCTTT
>TRBJ2-1|once|TRBV7-9|NA
CASSSGGGDEQFF
TGTGCCAGCAGCTCCGGAGGGGGGGATGAGCAGTTCTTC
>TRBJ2-4|NA|TRBV5-1|TRBD2
CASSPQAGEVNKNIQYF
TGCGCCAGCAGCCCTCAGGCGGGGGAGGTCAACAAAAACATTCAGTACTTC
>TRBJ1-1|NA|TRBV10-1|NA
CASSDEGTSTEAFF
TGCGCCAGCAGTGATGAGGGTACCAGCACTGAAGCTTTCTTT
>TRBJ2-1|few|TRBV6-1|TRBD2
CASSETPGGSANEQFF
TGTGCCAGCAGTGAAACCCCGGGAGGGTCCGCCAATGAGCAGTTCTTC